This TCR beta chain was documented in a study of PD-L1 blockade in urothelial cancer. Study-wide background: When patients started atezolizumab around 2014, it was given at 1,200 mg intravenously every 3 weeks.

Time point in this sample: pretreatment peripheral blood. A total of 1 to 8 samples per patient were collected pretreatment and on-treatment. Synthetic TCR analog templates were added to each PCR reaction. Sequenced by immunoSEQ multiplex PCR; TCRdb stores in-frame clones only, minus some. The sample lists almost 90,000 clones, roughly 84% occurring once. V was trimmed by 3 bases and J by 5 bases, leaving 13 bases between them. The germline V gene has CDR1 LNHDA and CDR2 SQIVND (reference sequence). The CDR3 has 15 amino acids. This chain joins TRBV19 and TRBJ2-2, with a weak D call TRBD1 (5 bases). Here the sequenced sample was PBMCs, taken around atezolizumab (anti-PD-L1) treatment. The clonotype was recovered from a man between 60 and 75 years old with urothelial cancer. DNA for the CDR3: TGTGCCAGTAGTATGGGGCTCTTACGGACCGGGGAGCTGTTTTTT. Protein: CASSMGLLRTGELFF.